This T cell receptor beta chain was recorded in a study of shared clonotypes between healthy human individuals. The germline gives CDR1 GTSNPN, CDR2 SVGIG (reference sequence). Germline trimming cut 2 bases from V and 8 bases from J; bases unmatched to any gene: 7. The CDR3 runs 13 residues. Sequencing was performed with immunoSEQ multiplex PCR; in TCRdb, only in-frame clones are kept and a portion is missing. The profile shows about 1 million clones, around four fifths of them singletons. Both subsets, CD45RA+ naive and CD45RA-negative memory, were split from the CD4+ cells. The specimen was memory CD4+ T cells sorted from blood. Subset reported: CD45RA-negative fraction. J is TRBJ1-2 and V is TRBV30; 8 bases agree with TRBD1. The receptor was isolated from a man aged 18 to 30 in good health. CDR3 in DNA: TGTGCCTGGAGTCTCGGGACAGGTCCGGGCTACACCTTC. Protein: CAWSLGTGPGYTF.